The 9 T cell receptor beta chains below come from one sample, sequenced in a study of T cell responses to AZD1222 COVID-19 vaccine (dated by TCRdb to the early 2020s). This specimen's time point label, per the study, means: baseline before first vaccination. The treatment or condition label corresponds to: meningococcal conjugate vaccine given as trial control. The library relied on the immunoSEQ multiplex PCR assay. The table was pulled from immuneACCESS by TCRdb, which kept in-frame rearrangements only. Such tables lose some clones; where checked, under half of the loss comes from unresolved V genes, and the rest has no known cause. The sample table holds some 130,000 clones, of which 88% were seen once. The leading ten clones occupy around 20% of the sample. The starting material was peripheral blood, obtained on day 0 of MenACWY control vaccination. These receptors were collected from an adult in good health.

As DNA, the CDR3 is TGTGCCAGCAGTCCATACATCCCCGGGCGTTCAAACACTGAAGCTTTCTTT. Translation gives CASSPYIPGRSNTEAFF. The rearrangement joins TRBV27 to TRBJ1-1; D is unclear. The CDR3 is 17 amino acids. V was clipped by 5 bases and J by 2 bases, with 21 bases between them. Germline assignment: CDR1 MNHEY and CDR2 SMNVEV (reference sequence).

V gene TRBV28 combines with J gene TRBJ2-7; weak D call: TRBD1 (6 bases). The germline gives CDR1 MDHEN, CDR2 SYDVKM. The CDR3 runs to 12 residues. V shed 6 bases and J shed 8 bases, with 14 bases lying between them. CDR3: CASSLGGQKQYF. CDR3 bases: TGTGCCAGCAGCTTAGGGGGACAAAAGCAGTACTTC.

This chain links TRBV7-2 with TRBJ1-3; the D is unclear. Looked up from germline, CDR1 is SGHTA and CDR2 is FQGNSA. V lost 5 bases and J lost 0, with 14 bases in between. This CDR3 is built from 16 residues. CDR3 sequence reads: CASSPRTMGSGNTIYF. CDR3 DNA sequence: TGTGCCAGCAGCCCGAGGACGATGGGCTCTGGAAACACCATATATTTT.

The chain joins TRBV6-5 to TRBJ1-1; D unclear. This CDR3 region has 10 residues. Germline CDR1 reads MNHEY; CDR2 reads SVGAGI. V lost 9 bases, J lost 5 bases, and 7 bases lay in between. The CDR3 DNA follows: TGTGCCAGTGGGGTGACTGAAGCTTTCTTT. It codes for CASGVTEAFF.

V usage is TRBV3-1 (or the pseudogene TRBV3-2) and J usage is TRBJ2-7; 10 bases align to TRBD1. The germline CDR1 and CDR2 sequences are LGHDT and YNNKEL (reference sequence). This CDR3 region has 13 residues. J lost 7 bases, V lost 3 bases, and 3 bases had no gene match. The CDR3 nucleotides are TGTGCCAGCAGCCATCGGACAGGGGGAGAGCAGTACTTC. This sequence encodes CASSHRTGGEQYF.

This clone was found once. The rearrangement joins TRBV6-5 to TRBJ2-7, with D perhaps assigned TRBD1 or TRBD2 (6 bases each). Germline assignment: CDR1 MNHEY and CDR2 SVGAGI. This CDR3 spans 12 amino acids. Trimming removed 2 bases from V and 13 bases from J, with 15 bases in between. Here the CDR3 reads CASSYAGGRAYF. CDR3 coding DNA: TGTGCCAGCAGTTACGCCGGGGGCCGTGCATACTTC.

This chain joins TRBV6-5 and TRBJ2-1; 9 positions agree with TRBD2. Looked up from germline, CDR1 is MNHEY and CDR2 is SVGAGI. There are 15 residues in the CDR3. The ends lost 4 bases at V and 9 bases at J; junction bases unmatched: 10. CDR3 protein: CASSWDLGREGEQFF. CDR3 DNA sequence: TGTGCCAGCAGTTGGGACCTCGGGCGGGAGGGTGAGCAGTTCTTC.

This sequence joins TRBV4-1 and TRBJ2-7, with a weak D call TRBD1 (6 bases). V lost 1 base, J lost 3 bases, and 10 bases lay in between. The CDR3 contains 14 residues. Germline V gives CDR1 MGHRA, CDR2 YSYEKL. CDR3 DNA: TGCGCCAGCAGCCAAGCCAGGGGATTCTACGAGCAGTACTTC. This codes for CASSQARGFYEQYF.

This rearrangement joins TRBV18 to TRBJ2-3; 9 bases are a match to TRBD1. Germline V gene data show CDR1 as KGHSH and CDR2 as LQKENI. V trimming: 6 bases; J trimming: 2 bases; junction bases outside the gene matches: 6. The CDR3 length is 15 residues. Here the CDR3 reads CASSKDRGLTDTQYF. DNA for the CDR3: TGTGCCAGCTCGAAGGACAGGGGTCTCACAGATACGCAGTATTTT.